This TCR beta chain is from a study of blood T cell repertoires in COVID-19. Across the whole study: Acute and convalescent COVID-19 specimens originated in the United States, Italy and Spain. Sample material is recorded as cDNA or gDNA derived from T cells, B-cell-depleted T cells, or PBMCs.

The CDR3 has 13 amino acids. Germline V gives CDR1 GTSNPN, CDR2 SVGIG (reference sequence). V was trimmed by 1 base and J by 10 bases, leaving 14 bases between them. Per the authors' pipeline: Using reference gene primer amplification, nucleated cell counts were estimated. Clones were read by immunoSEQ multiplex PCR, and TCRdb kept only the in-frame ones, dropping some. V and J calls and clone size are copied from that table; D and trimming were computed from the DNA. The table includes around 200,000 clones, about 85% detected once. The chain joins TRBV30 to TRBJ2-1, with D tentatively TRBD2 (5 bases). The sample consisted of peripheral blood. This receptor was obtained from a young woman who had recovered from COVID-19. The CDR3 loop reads CAWSAVRGREQFF. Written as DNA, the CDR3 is TGTGCCTGGAGTGCCGTGAGAGGGCGAGAGCAGTTCTTC.